Listed below are T cell receptor beta chains from one sample, sequenced in a study of response to subunit inactivated influenza vaccine. TCRdb analysed the RT-PCR reads with MiXCR anew, one entry per CDR3 protein. In the table there are 700,000 to 800,000 distinct CDR3 sequences, approximately 17% of which are singletons. Specimen: PBMCs from blood, collected roughly 5 days after vaccination. Receptors originate from a man in his fifties or sixties who received an inactivated influenza vaccine. The CDR3 runs from the conserved cysteine through the conserved F or W. D genes are given only for firm matches. Rows may omit the clone size; those that give it use once, few, many or a size class.

>.|TRBV4-3|.|TRBJ1-4
TGCGCCAGCAGCCAAGATCCACGGGAGAATGAAAAACTGTTTTTT
CASSQDPRENEKLFF
>TRBD2|TRBV11-2|many|TRBJ2-5
TGTGCCAGCAGCTCGGAAGCGGGAAGCCAAGAGACCCAGTACTTC
CASSSEAGSQETQYF
>.|TRBV4-3|few|TRBJ2-7
TGCGCCAGCAGCCAAAAACTAGGGGATCCCTACGAGCAGTACTTC
CASSQKLGDPYEQYF
>TRBD2|TRBV20-1|.|TRBJ2-1
TGCAGTGCTAGCGGGGGGGCCGTCGACAATGAGCAGTTCTTC
CSASGGAVDNEQFF
>TRBD2|TRBV9|few|TRBJ2-1
TGTGCCAGCAGCCCCGAGGTAGCGGGAGCAGGTTTGGATGAGCAGTTCTTC
CASSPEVAGAGLDEQFF
>.|TRBV7-6|.|TRBJ2-2
TGTGCCAGCAGCTTATTTTGGGGGACCACCGGGGAGCTGTTTTTT
CASSLFWGTTGELFF
>TRBD1|TRBV12-3/TRBV12-4|many|TRBJ1-2
TGTGCCAGCAGCCAAGGACAGGTCCATGGCTACACCTTC
CASSQGQVHGYTF
>.|TRBV13|few|TRBJ1-2
TGTGCCAGCAGCTTAGGAGGGAGGGGCGGGAACTATGGCTACACCTTC
CASSLGGRGGNYGYTF
>.|TRBV5-1|.|TRBJ2-1
TGCGCCAGCAGCGGGGGGGACAAAACCTACAATGAGCAGTTCTTC
CASSGGDKTYNEQFF
>.|TRBV25-1|few|TRBJ2-3
TGTGCCAGCAGTGAATTGACTAACGGACAAGCAGATACGCAGTATTTT
CASSELTNGQADTQYF
>.|TRBV20-1|.|TRBJ2-5
TGCAGTGCCAGCCGACCCTCGGTCGGGGAGACCCAGTACTTC
CSASRPSVGETQYF
>.|TRBV6-5|few|TRBJ1-1
TGTGCCAGCAGTTTTTATCGGGGCACTGAAGCTTTCTTT
CASSFYRGTEAFF
>TRBD2|TRBV5-1|few|TRBJ2-5
TGCGCCAGCAGCTTGGGTCGCGGGGGTGAGGAGACCCAGTACTTC
CASSLGRGGEETQYF
>.|TRBV5-1|few|TRBJ2-7
TGCGCCAGCAGCTTGAAGGACCTGGGGCAGGGAGGAAAGGAGCAGTACTTC
CASSLKDLGQGGKEQYF
>.|TRBV6-2/TRBV6-3|few|TRBJ2-7
TGTGCCAGCAGTTACTCTACGGGGGGCGCCTACGAGCAGTACTTC
CASSYSTGGAYEQYF
>TRBD2|TRBV6-5|few|TRBJ2-7
TGTGCCAGCAGTTCGGAGACTAGCGGGAGTCCTCTCTACGAGCAGTACTTC
CASSSETSGSPLYEQYF
>.|TRBV10-2|few|TRBJ2-5
TGCGCCAGCACTTCAGGGGAGGGCCAAGAGACCCAGTACTTC
CASTSGEGQETQYF
>TRBD2|TRBV28|.|TRBJ2-1
TGTGCCAGCAGCATCGGGACTAGCGGGACCAATGAGCAGTTCTTC
CASSIGTSGTNEQFF
>.|TRBV10-2|once|TRBJ1-1
TGCGCCAGCAGAGCGGACAACTACATAGGGGACACTGAAGCTTTCTTT
CASRADNYIGDTEAFF
>TRBD2|TRBV27|.|TRBJ2-3
TGTGCCAGCAGTGCCACTAGCGGGGGACTCCTCGGATTCACAGATACGCAGTATTTT
CASSATSGGLLGFTDTQYF
>.|TRBV6-2/TRBV6-3|few|TRBJ2-3
TGTGCCAGCAGTGCCCCGGGGTTCCGCACAGATACGCAGTATTTT
CASSAPGFRTDTQYF
>.|TRBV5-1|.|TRBJ1-6
TGCGCCAGCAGCTTGGATAGGGCCAATTCACCCCTCCACTTT
CASSLDRANSPLHF
>TRBD1|TRBV5-1|few|TRBJ2-3
TGCGCCAGCAGCTTGGCCGGGACAGGGGGCACAGATACGCAGTATTTT
CASSLAGTGGTDTQYF
>TRBD1|TRBV7-2|.|TRBJ2-7
TGTGCCAGCAGCTTTTCGGGACAGCGCCCCTACGAGCAGTACTTC
CASSFSGQRPYEQYF
>TRBD2|TRBV9|few|TRBJ2-3
TGTGCCAGTCAGACTAGCGCTGGGGATACGCAGTATTTT
CASQTSAGDTQYF
>.|TRBV12-3/TRBV12-4|.|TRBJ1-3
TGTGCCAGCAGACCGGGGACGGTCGCTGGAAACACCATATATTTT
CASRPGTVAGNTIYF
>.|TRBV12-3/TRBV12-4|few|TRBJ2-7
TGTGCCAGCAGTTTCGCACAGGGATTATACGAGCAGTACTTC
CASSFAQGLYEQYF
>TRBD1|TRBV11-2|.|TRBJ1-5
TGTGCCAGCAGCTTATCAAGGACAGGGAATCCCCAGCATTTT
CASSLSRTGNPQHF
>.|TRBV20-1|few|TRBJ2-3
TGCAGTGCTAGAGATATAGCGGGCACAGATACGCAGTATTTT
CSARDIAGTDTQYF
>TRBD1|TRBV7-9|few|TRBJ2-5
TGTGCCAGCAGCGTGGGACAGGCCCAAGAGACCCAGTACTTC
CASSVGQAQETQYF
>TRBD1|TRBV5-1|few|TRBJ2-3
TGCGCCAGCAGCAGGGACAGGGGGAGAAGTGGAGATACGCAGTATTTT
CASSRDRGRSGDTQYF
>.|TRBV4-2|.|TRBJ2-2
TGTGCCAGCAGCCCCCCCCCGCGACAGCCCAACACCGGGGAGCTGTTTTTT
CASSPPPRQPNTGELFF
>TRBD2|TRBV10-2|many|TRBJ2-5
TGCGCCGTCGGGACTAGCGGGACCCAGTACTTC
CAVGTSGTQYF
>.|TRBV7-2|.|TRBJ2-6
TGTGCCAGCAGCCCAGGGGTCGGGGCCAACGTCCTGACTTTC
CASSPGVGANVLTF
>TRBD1|TRBV7-6|.|TRBJ2-7
TGTGCCAGCAGGTTGACGGACAGGGCCTACGAGCAGTACTTC
CASRLTDRAYEQYF
>.|TRBV6-2/TRBV6-3|few|TRBJ2-1
TGTGCCAGCAGTTTAACCCACAGGGAGGTGCGGGACAATGAGCAGTTCTTC
CASSLTHREVRDNEQFF
>TRBD1|TRBV7-2|many|TRBJ2-7
TGTGCCAGCAGCAAAGACAGGGTCTACGAGCAGTACTTC
CASSKDRVYEQYF
>.|TRBV29-1|.|TRBJ2-7
TGCAGCGTTGCAGGGCAGGGCGGGTTTACCTACGAGCAGTACTTC
CSVAGQGGFTYEQYF
>TRBD2|TRBV7-9|few|TRBJ2-1
TGTGCCAGCAGCTCCAAGGGACTAGCGGGGGTATCCTACAATGAGCAGTTCTTC
CASSSKGLAGVSYNEQFF
>.|TRBV18|few|TRBJ1-5
TGTGCCAGCTCATTTTACGGCAGGGGCAATCAGCCCCAGCATTTT
CASSFYGRGNQPQHF
>.|TRBV5-1|.|TRBJ2-5
TGCGCCAGCAGCTTGGATAACGGGGCGGTCGACCAGTACTTC
CASSLDNGAVDQYF
>TRBD1|TRBV5-1|many|TRBJ1-6
TGCGCCAGCAGCTTGGCGGGACAGGATTCACCCCTCCACTTT
CASSLAGQDSPLHF
>.|TRBV5-1|.|TRBJ2-6
TGCGCCAGGCCCCCCCCGGTGTCAGGGGCCAACGTCCTGACTTTC
CARPPPVSGANVLTF
>.|TRBV6-1|.|TRBJ1-1
TGTGCCAGCCAGGGCAGGGGTATTGGTGAAGCTTTCTTT
CASQGRGIGEAFF
>.|TRBV30|few|TRBJ2-1
TGTGCCTGGAGTGTACACAGGGTCAATGAGCAGTTCTTC
CAWSVHRVNEQFF
>TRBD2|TRBV20-1|.|TRBJ2-3
TGCAGTGGACAGCCCCTAGCGGGAGATACGCAGTATTTT
CSGQPLAGDTQYF
>.|TRBV12-3/TRBV12-4|few|TRBJ2-2
TGTGCCAGCAGTCCCCCGAACCCCCTGAACACCGGGGAGCTGTTTTTT
CASSPPNPLNTGELFF
>TRBD1|TRBV12-3/TRBV12-4|many|TRBJ2-2
TGTGCCAGCAGTGTAAGACAGGGTTCCGGGGAGCTGTTTTTT
CASSVRQGSGELFF
>.|TRBV7-9|.|TRBJ2-7
TGTGCCAGCAGCTTAGCGCCCGAGGACGAGCAGTACTTC
CASSLAPEDEQYF
>.|TRBV27|.|TRBJ2-5
TGTGCCAGCAGTTTACGTTTCGGGCGAGGACAAGAGACCCAGTACTTC
CASSLRFGRGQETQYF
>.|TRBV15|.|TRBJ2-1
TGTGCCACCAGCACGCCTTTAGGGGTGGGAAACAATGAGCAGTTCTTC
CATSTPLGVGNNEQFF